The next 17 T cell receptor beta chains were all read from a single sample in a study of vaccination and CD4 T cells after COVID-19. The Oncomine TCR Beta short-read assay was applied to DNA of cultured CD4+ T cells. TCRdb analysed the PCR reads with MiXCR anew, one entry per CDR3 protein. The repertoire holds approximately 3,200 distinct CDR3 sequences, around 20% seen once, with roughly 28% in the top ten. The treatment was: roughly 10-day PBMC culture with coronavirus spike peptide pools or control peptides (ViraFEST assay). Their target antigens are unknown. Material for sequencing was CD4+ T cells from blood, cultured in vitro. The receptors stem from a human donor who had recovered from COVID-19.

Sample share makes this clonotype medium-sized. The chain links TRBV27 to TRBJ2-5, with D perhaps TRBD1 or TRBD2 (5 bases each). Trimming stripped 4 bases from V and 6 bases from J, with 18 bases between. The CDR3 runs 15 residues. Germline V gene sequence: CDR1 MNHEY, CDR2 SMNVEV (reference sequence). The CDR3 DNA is TGTGCCAGCAGTTCAGGGACGGGCGGTGGGAAGACCCAGTACTTC. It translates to CASSSGTGGGKTQYF.

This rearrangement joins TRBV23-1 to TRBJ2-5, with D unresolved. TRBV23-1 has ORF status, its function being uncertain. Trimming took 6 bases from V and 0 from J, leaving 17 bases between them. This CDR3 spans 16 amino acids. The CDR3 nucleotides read TGCGCCAGCAGCCGCGATAGGTTAGCAAACCAAGAGACCCAGTACTTC. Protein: CASSRDRLANQETQYF.

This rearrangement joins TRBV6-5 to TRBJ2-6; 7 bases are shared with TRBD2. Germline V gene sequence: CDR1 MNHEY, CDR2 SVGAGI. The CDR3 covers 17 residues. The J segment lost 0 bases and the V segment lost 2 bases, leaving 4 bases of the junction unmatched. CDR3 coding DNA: TGTGCCAGCAGTTACGGGGGACTACTCTCTGGGGCCAACGTCCTGACTTTC. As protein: CASSYGGLLSGANVLTF.

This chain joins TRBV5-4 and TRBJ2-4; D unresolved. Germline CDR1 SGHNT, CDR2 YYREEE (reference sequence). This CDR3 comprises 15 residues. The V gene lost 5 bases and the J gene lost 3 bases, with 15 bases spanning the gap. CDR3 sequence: CASSPSPGDKNIQYF. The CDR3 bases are TGTGCCAGCAGTCCCAGTCCGGGTGACAAAAACATTCAGTACTTC.

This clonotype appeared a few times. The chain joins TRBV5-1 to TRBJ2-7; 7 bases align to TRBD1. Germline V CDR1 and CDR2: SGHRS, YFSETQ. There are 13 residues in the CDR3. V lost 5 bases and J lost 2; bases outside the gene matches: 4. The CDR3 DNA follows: TGCGCCAGCAGGGGCAGGGGGACCTACGAGCAGTACTTC. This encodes CASRGRGTYEQYF.

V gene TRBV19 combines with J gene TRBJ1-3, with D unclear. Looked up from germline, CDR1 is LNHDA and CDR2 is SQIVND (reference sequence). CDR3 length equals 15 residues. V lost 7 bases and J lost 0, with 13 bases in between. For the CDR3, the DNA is TGTGCCAGTACCCCCCTAGGAGCCTCTGGAAACACCATATATTTT. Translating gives CASTPLGASGNTIYF.

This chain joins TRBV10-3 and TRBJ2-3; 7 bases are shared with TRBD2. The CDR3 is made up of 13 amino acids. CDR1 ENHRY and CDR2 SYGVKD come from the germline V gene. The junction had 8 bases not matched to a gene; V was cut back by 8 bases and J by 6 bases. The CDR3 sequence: CAIAVVGGDTQYF. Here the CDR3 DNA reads TGTGCCATCGCCGTAGTGGGGGGGGATACGCAGTATTTT.

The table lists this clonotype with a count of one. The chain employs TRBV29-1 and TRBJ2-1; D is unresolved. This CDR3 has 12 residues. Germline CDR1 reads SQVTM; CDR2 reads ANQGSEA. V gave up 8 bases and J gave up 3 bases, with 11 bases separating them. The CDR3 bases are TGCAGCTGCACGTCCGGCTACAATGAGCAGTTCTTC. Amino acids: CSCTSGYNEQFF.

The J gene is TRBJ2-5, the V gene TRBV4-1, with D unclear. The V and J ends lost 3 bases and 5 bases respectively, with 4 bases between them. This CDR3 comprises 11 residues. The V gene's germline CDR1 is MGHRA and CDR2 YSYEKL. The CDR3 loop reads CASSQEETQYF. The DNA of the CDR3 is TGCGCCAGCAGCCAGGAGGAGACCCAGTACTTC.

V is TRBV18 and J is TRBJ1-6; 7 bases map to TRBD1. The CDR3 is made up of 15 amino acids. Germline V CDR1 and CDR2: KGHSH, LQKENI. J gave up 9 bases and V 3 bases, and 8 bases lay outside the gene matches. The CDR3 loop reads CASSPQTGRVSPLHF. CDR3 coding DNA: TGTGCCAGCTCACCCCAGACAGGGAGGGTTTCACCCCTCCACTTT. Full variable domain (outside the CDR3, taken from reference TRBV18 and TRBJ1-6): NAGVMQNPRHLVRRRGQEARLRCSPMKGHSHVYWYRQLPEEGLKFMVYLQKENIIDESGMPKERFSAEFPKEGPSILRIQQVVRGDSAAYFCASSPQTGRVSPLHFGNGTRLTVT.

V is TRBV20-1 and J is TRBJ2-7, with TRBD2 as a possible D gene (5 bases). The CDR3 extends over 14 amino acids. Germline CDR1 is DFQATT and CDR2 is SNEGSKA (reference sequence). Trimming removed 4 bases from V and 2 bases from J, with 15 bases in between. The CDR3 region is CSATPGSGPYEQYF. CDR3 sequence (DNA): TGCAGTGCTACCCCGGGGTCTGGACCCTACGAGCAGTACTTC.

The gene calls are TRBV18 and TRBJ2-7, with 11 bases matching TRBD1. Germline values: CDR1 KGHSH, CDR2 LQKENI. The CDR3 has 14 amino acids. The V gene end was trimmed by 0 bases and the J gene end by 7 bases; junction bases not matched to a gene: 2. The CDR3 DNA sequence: TGTGCCAGCTCACCACCAGGGACAGGGGGAGAGCAGTACTTC. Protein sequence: CASSPPGTGGEQYF.

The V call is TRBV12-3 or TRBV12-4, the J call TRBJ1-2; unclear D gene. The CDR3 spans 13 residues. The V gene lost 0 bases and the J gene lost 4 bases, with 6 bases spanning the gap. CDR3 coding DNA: TGTGCCAGCAGTTTAGCAGGGCCCTATGGCTACACCTTC. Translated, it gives CASSLAGPYGYTF.

Here the CDR3 reads CASSVDPGVNTEAFF. The DNA of the CDR3 is TGTGCCAGCAGCGTAGATCCAGGTGTGAACACTGAAGCTTTCTTT. The gene calls are TRBV9 and TRBJ1-1; D is ambiguous. CDR1 and CDR2 from the germline V gene are SGDLS and YYNGEE. The CDR3 contains 15 residues. Trimming left V 0 bases short and J 0 bases short, with 9 bases between.

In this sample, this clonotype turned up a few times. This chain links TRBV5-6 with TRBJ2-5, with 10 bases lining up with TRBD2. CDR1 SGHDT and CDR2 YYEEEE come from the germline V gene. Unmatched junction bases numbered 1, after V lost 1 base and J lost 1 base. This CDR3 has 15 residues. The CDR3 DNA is TGTGCCAGCAGCTTGCTAGCGGGGGTCCAAGAGACCCAGTACTTC. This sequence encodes CASSLLAGVQETQYF.

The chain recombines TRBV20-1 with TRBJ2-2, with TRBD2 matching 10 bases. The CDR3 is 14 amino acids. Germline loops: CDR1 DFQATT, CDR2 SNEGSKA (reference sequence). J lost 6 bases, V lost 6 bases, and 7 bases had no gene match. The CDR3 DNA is TGCAGTGCCGCAGCGGGGGGGTTGGCCGGGGAGCTGTTTTTT. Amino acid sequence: CSAAAGGLAGELFF.

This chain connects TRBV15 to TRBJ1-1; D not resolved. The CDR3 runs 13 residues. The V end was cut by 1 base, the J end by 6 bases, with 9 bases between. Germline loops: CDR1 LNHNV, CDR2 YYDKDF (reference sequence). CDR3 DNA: TGTGCCACCAGCAGAGGGCTGACCGCTGAAGCTTTCTTT. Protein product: CATSRGLTAEAFF. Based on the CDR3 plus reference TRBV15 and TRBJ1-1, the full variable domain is DAMVIQNPRYQVTQFGKPVTLSCSQTLNHNVMYWYQQKSSQAPKLLFHYYDKDFNNEADTPDNFQSRRPNTSFCFLDIRSPGLGDTAMYLCATSRGLTAEAFFGQGTRLTVV.